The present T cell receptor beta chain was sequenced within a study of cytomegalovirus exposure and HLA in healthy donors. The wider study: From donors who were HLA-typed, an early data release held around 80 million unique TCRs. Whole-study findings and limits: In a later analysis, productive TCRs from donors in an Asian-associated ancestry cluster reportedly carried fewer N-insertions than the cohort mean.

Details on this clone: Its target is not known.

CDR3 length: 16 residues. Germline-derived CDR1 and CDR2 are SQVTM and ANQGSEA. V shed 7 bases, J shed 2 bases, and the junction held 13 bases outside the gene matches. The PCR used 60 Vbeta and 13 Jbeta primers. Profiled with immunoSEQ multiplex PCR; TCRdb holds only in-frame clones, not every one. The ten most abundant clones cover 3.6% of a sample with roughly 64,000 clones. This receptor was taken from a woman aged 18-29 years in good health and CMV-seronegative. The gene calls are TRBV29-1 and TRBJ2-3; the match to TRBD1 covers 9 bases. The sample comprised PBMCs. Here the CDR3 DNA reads TGCAGCGGTGGGGGGGACAGGGAGATAGTCACAGATACGCAGTATTTT. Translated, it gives CSGGGDREIVTDTQYF.